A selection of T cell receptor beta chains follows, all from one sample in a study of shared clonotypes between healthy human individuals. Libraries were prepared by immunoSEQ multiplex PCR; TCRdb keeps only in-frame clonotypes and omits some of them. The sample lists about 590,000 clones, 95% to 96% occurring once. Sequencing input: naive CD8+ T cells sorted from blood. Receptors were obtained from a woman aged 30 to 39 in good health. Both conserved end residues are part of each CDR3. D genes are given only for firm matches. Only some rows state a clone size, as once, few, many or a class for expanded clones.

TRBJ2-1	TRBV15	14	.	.	CATSRARLYNEQFF	TGTGCCACCAGCAGAGCTCGCCTATACAATGAGCAGTTCTTC
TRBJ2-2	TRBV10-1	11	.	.	CASSAGGELFF	TGCGCCAGCAGTGCCGGCGGGGAGCTGTTTTTT
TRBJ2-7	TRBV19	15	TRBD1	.	CASSMFGTGTYEQYF	TGTGCCAGTAGTATGTTCGGGACAGGGACGTACGAGCAGTACTTC
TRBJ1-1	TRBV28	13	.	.	CASSSVLNTEAFF	TGTGCCAGCAGTTCTGTCTTGAACACTGAAGCTTTCTTT
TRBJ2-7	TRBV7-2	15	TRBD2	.	CASNLALAVPYEQYF	TGTGCCAGCAACTTAGCACTAGCGGTCCCCTACGAGCAGTACTTC
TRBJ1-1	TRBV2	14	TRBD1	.	CASSPPGGGGEAFF	TGTGCCAGCTCCCCCCCAGGGGGTGGGGGTGAAGCTTTCTTT
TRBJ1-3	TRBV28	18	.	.	CASSSPTQTGSYGNTIYF	TGTGCCAGTAGTTCACCGACCCAAACAGGGTCATACGGAAACACCATATATTTT
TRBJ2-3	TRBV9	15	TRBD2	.	CASSVEGRATDTQYF	TGTGCCAGCAGCGTAGAGGGGAGGGCCACAGATACGCAGTATTTT
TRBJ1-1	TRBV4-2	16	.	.	CASSSNLGMGDTEAFF	TGTGCCAGCAGCTCAAACTTAGGGATGGGTGACACTGAAGCTTTCTTT
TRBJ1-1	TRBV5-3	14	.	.	CARSVGRVNTEAFF	TGTGCCAGAAGCGTAGGTCGAGTCAACACTGAAGCTTTCTTT
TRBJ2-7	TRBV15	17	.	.	CATSRDEDGGVSYEQYF	TGTGCCACCAGCAGAGATGAGGATGGCGGGGTCTCCTACGAGCAGTACTTC
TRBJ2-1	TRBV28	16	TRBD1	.	CASSRYVGQNYNEQFF	TGTGCCAGCAGTAGATACGTGGGACAGAATTACAATGAGCAGTTCTTC
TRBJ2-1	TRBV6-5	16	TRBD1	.	CASSYKPGQGYNEQFF	TGTGCCAGCAGTTACAAGCCGGGACAGGGCTACAATGAGCAGTTCTTC
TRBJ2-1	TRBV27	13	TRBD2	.	CASQAGGLNEQFF	TGTGCCAGCCAAGCGGGAGGGCTCAATGAGCAGTTCTTC
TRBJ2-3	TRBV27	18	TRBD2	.	CASRNLLLAGVSQDTQYF	TGTGCCAGCAGGAATCTGCTACTAGCGGGAGTAAGTCAAGATACGCAGTATTTT
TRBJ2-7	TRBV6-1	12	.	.	CASSIQLYEQYF	TGTGCCAGCAGTATACAGCTCTACGAGCAGTACTTC
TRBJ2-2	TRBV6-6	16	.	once	CASSYLGPTNTGELFF	TGTGCCAGCAGTTACCTCGGACCTACGAACACCGGGGAGCTGTTTTTT
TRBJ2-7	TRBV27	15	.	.	CASREPGPRVREQYF	TGTGCCAGCAGGGAACCGGGACCCCGTGTTCGTGAGCAGTACTTC
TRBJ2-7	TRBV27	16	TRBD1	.	CASSLSRTGNTYEQYF	TGTGCCAGCAGTTTAAGTAGGACAGGGAACACCTACGAGCAGTACTTC
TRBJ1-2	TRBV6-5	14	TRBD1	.	CASSNTGDRDGYTF	TGTGCCAGCAGTAATACAGGGGACCGGGATGGCTACACCTTC
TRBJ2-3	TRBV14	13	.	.	CASSQDPGVTQYF	TGTGCCAGCAGCCAAGACCCGGGAGTGACGCAGTATTTT
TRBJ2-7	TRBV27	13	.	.	CASRPGAIYEQYF	TGTGCCAGCCGGCCGGGAGCTATTTACGAGCAGTACTTC
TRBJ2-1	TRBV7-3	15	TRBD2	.	CASSSLAGGYNEQFF	TGTGCCAGCAGCTCCCTAGCGGGAGGGTACAATGAGCAGTTCTTC
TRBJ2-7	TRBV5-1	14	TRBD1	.	CASSSGTGGNEQYF	TGCGCCAGCAGCTCGGGGACAGGGGGCAACGAGCAGTACTTC
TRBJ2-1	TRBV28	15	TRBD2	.	CASSAGTSGRAEQFF	TGTGCCAGCAGTGCCGGGACTAGCGGGAGGGCTGAGCAGTTCTTC
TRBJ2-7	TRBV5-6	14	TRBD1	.	CASSTNRQGDEQYF	TGTGCCAGCAGCACCAACCGGCAGGGGGACGAGCAGTACTTC
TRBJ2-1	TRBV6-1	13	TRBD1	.	CASGGPGQGGQFF	TGTGCCAGCGGGGGGCCGGGACAGGGCGGGCAGTTCTTC
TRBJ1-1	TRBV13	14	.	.	CASSLVFSQNEAFF	TGTGCCAGCAGCTTAGTCTTTTCCCAGAATGAAGCTTTCTTT
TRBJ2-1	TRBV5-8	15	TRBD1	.	CASSFWGQGNNEQFF	TGTGCCAGCAGCTTTTGGGGACAGGGGAACAATGAGCAGTTCTTC
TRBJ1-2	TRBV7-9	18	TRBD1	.	CASSSGRQGAASNYGYTF	TGTGCCAGCAGCTCAGGGCGGCAGGGGGCGGCCTCTAACTATGGCTACACCTTC
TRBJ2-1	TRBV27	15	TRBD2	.	CASSPGTSGRGEQFF	TGTGCCAGCAGCCCAGGGACTAGCGGGAGGGGTGAGCAGTTCTTC
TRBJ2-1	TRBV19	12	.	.	CASSIMGNEQFF	TGTGCCAGTAGTATCATGGGGAATGAGCAGTTCTTC
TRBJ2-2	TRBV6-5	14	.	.	CASSYSPVTGELFF	TGTGCCAGCAGTTACTCGCCAGTCACCGGGGAGCTGTTTTTT
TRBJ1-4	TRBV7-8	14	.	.	CASSLHAQAGNLFF	TGTGCCAGCAGCTTGCACGCACAGGCTGGCAATCTGTTTTTT
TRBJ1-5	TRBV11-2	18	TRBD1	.	CASSQGPGTGLSNQPQHF	TGTGCCAGCAGTCAGGGGCCCGGGACAGGGTTGAGCAATCAGCCCCAGCATTTT
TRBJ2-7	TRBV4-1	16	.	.	CASSQEAGWSSYEQYF	TGCGCCAGCAGCCAAGAAGCCGGGTGGAGCTCCTACGAGCAGTACTTC
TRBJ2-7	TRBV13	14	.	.	CASSLGGESYEQYF	TGTGCCAGCAGCTTGGGGGGAGAATCCTACGAGCAGTACTTC
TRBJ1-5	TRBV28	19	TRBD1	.	CASSEPGQTLDVGNQPQHF	TGTGCCAGCAGTGAGCCGGGACAGACCCTAGACGTGGGCAATCAGCCCCAGCATTTT
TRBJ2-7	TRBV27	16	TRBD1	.	CASSPETGGGSYEQYF	TGTGCCAGCAGTCCAGAGACAGGGGGCGGCTCCTACGAGCAGTACTTC
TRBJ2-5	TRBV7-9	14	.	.	CASSLAPRAEEQYF	TGTGCCAGCAGCTTAGCCCCCAGGGCAGAGGAGCAGTACTTC
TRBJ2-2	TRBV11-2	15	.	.	CASSFQRGNTGELFF	TGTGCCAGCAGCTTCCAACGGGGGAACACCGGGGAGCTGTTTTTT
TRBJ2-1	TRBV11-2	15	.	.	CASSLGWGIYNEQFF	TGTGCCAGCAGCTTAGGGTGGGGGATTTACAATGAGCAGTTCTTC
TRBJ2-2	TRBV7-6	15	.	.	CASTLSPGAGGELFF	TGTGCCAGCACCCTTAGCCCAGGGGCGGGCGGGGAGCTGTTTTTT
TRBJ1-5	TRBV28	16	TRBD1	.	CASSYIQGAPGQPQHF	TGTGCCAGCAGTTACATACAGGGGGCGCCGGGTCAGCCCCAGCATTTT
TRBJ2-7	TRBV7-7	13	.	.	CASSLGVRGEQYF	TGTGCCAGCAGCTTAGGGGTCAGAGGCGAGCAGTACTTC
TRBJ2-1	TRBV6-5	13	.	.	CASSLGWGDEQFF	TGTGCCAGCAGTCTGGGGTGGGGGGATGAGCAGTTCTTC
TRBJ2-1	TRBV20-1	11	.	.	CSARISNEQFF	TGCAGTGCTAGAATTAGCAATGAGCAGTTCTTC
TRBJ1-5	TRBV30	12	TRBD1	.	CAWGTGDQPQHF	TGTGCCTGGGGGACAGGGGACCAGCCCCAGCATTTT
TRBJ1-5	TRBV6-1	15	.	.	CASSQGPVSNQPQHF	TGTGCCAGCAGTCAGGGACCAGTTAGCAATCAGCCCCAGCATTTT
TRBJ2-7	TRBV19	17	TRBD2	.	CASSMSGLAGLINEQYF	TGTGCCAGTAGTATGTCAGGACTAGCGGGATTAATCAACGAGCAGTACTTC
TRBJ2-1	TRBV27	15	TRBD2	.	CASSVSGRPYNEQFF	TGTGCCAGCAGTGTAAGCGGGAGACCGTACAATGAGCAGTTCTTC
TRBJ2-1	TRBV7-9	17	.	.	CASSLEGGQNPYNEQFF	TGTGCCAGCAGCTTAGAAGGGGGGCAGAACCCCTACAATGAGCAGTTCTTC
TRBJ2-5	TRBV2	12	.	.	CASSFGLEGQYF	TGTGCCAGCAGCTTCGGGCTGGAAGGCCAGTACTTC
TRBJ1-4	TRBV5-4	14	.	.	CASSGGHPNEKLFF	TGTGCCAGCAGCGGGGGACACCCAAATGAAAAACTGTTTTTT
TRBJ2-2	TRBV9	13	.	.	CASSVDGPGELFF	TGTGCCAGCAGCGTAGATGGGCCCGGGGAGCTGTTTTTT
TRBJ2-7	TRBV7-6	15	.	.	CASSLVSVGIDEQYF	TGTGCCAGCAGCTTAGTTTCTGTGGGGATTGACGAGCAGTACTTC